The source of this T cell receptor beta chain is a study of blood T cells in healthy people across ages. Whole-study findings and limits: The unknown donor CMV status may have confounded expanded clonotype changes.

This CDR3 has 17 residues. Per the germline V gene, CDR1 is MDHEN and CDR2 is SYDVKM. V gave up 4 bases and J gave up 0 bases, with 16 bases separating them. Turning to this clonotype: The target antigen is unknown.

Sample donors were healthy Caucasian individuals that came from Russia, aged roughly 6 to 95. A J-beta primer mix and a sample-barcoded 5' primer were used in a second PCR of about 7 to 12 cycles. Each CDR3 protein gets one entry after TCRdb re-called the 5' RACE reads with MiXCR. Here the sample spans over 1,500,000 distinct CDR3 sequences, around half being singletons. The chain links TRBV28 to TRBJ2-1; D tentatively fits TRBD1 or TRBD2 (5 bases each). The receptor was isolated from a middle-aged woman in good health. The sequencing sample was made of blood. The CDR3 loop is CASSSNPGRSSYNEQFF. The CDR3 DNA sequence: TGTGCCAGCAGTTCTAATCCGGGACGGAGCTCCTACAATGAGCAGTTCTTC.